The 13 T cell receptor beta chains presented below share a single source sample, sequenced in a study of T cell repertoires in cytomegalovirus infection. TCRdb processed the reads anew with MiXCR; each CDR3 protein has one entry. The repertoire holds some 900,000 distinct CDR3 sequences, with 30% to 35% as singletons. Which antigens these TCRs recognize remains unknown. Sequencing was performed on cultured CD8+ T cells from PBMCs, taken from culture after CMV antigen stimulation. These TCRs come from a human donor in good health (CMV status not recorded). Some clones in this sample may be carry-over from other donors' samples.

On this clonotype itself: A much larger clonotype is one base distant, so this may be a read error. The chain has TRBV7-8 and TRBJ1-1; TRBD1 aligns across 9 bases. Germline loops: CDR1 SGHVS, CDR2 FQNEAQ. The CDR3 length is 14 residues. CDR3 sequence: CVSSSGQGITEAFF. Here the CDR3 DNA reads TGTGTCAGCAGCTCAGGACAGGGGATCACTGAAGCTTTCTTT.

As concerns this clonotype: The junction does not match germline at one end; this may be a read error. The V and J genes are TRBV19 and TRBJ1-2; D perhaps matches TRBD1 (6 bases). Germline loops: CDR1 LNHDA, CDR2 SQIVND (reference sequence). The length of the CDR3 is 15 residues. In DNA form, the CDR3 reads TGTGCCAGTAGTATTTCGGACAGCACTAACTATGACTACACCTTC. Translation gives CASSISDSTNYDYTF.

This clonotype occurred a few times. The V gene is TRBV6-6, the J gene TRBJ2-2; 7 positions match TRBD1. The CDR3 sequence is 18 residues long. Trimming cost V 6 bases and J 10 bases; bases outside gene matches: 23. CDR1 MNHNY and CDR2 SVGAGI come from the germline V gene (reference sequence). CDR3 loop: CASSPEGVWTGVVEELFF. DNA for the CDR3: TGTGCCAGCAGCCCCGAGGGGGTGTGGACAGGCGTGGTGGAGGAGCTGTTTTTT.

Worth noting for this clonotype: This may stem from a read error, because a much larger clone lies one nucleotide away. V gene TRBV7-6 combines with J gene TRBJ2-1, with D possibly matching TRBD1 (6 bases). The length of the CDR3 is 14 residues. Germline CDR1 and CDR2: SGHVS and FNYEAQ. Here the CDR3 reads CANSLWAGVNEQFF. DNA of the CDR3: TGTGCCAACAGCCTTTGGGCAGGGGTGAATGAGCAGTTCTTC. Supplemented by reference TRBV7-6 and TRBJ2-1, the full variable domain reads GAGVSQSPRYKVTKRGQDVALRCDPISGHVSLYWYRQALGQGPEFLTYFNYEAQQDKSGLPNDRFSAERPEGSISTLTIQRTEQRDSAMYRCANSLWAGVNEQFFGPGTRLTVL.

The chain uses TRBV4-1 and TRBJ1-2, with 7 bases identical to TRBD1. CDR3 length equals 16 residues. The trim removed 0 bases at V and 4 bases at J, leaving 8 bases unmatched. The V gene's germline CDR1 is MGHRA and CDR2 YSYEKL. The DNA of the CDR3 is TGCGCCAGCAGCCAAGAAGGGGACAGTGGTGCCTATGGCTACACCTTC. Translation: CASSQEGDSGAYGYTF.

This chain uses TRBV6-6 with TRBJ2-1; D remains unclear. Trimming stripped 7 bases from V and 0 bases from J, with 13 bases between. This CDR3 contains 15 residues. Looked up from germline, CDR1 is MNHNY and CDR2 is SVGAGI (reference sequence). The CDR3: CASTDLVSSYNEQFF. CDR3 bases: TGTGCCAGCACCGACTTAGTTAGCTCCTACAATGAGCAGTTCTTC.

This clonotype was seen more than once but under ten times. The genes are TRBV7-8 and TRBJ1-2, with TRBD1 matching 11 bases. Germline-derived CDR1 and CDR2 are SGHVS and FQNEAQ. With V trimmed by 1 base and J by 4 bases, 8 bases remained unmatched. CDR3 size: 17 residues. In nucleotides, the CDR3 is TGTGCCAGCAGCTTAGTGGGGGGACAGGGGGATCTCTATGGCTACACCTTC. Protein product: CASSLVGGQGDLYGYTF.

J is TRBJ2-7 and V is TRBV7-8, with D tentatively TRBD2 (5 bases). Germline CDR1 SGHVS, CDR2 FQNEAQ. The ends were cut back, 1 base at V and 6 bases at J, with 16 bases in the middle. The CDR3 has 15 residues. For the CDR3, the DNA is TGTGCCAGCAGCTTAGAATCCGGGATGAGGGCCGAGCAGTACTTC. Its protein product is CASSLESGMRAEQYF.

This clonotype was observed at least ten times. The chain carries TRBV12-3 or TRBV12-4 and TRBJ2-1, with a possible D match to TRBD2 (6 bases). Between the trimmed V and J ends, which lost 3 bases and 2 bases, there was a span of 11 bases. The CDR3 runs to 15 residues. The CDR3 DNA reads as TGTGCCAGCAGTTTTCCCGGGACTGCCTACAATGAGCAGTTCTTC. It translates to CASSFPGTAYNEQFF.

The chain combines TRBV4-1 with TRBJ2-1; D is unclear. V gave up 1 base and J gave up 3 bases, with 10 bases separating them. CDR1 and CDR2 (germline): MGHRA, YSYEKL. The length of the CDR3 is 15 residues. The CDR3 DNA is TGCGCCAGCAGCCAAGCCCCAGATAGCTACAATGAGCAGTTCTTC. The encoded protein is CASSQAPDSYNEQFF.

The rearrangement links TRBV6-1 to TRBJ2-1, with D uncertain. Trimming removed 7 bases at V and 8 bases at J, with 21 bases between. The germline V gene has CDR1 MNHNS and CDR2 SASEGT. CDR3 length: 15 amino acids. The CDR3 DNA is TGTGCCAGCATCCCTTCGGACGCCCGAGGCCATGAGCAGTTCTTC. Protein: CASIPSDARGHEQFF.

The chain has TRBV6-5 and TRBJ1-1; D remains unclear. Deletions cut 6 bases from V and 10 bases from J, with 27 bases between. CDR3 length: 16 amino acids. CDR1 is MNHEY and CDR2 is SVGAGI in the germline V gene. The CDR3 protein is CASRPQTGALGVVAFF. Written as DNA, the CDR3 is TGTGCCAGCAGGCCACAGACTGGAGCTCTTGGGGTGGTAGCTTTCTTT.

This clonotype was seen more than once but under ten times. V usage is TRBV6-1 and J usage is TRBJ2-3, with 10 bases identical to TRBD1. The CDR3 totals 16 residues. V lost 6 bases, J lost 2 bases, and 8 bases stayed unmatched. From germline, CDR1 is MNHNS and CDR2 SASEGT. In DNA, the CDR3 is TGTGCCAGCAGCGACGCGGACAGGGGGATCACAGATACGCAGTATTTT. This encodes CASSDADRGITDTQYF.